This T cell receptor beta chain comes out of a study of OX40 agonist ivuxolimab in advanced cancers. Study at large: Dose-escalation patients' cancers were hepatocellular carcinoma, melanoma, renal cell or head and neck cancer. Patients with prior anti-PD-1, anti-PD-L1 or anti-CTLA-4 therapy were eligible; 40% had some.

Trimming pared 8 bases from V and 2 bases from J, leaving 13 bases between. Germline values: CDR1 WSHSY, CDR2 SAAADI. This CDR3 region has 14 residues. Assay: immunoSEQ multiplex PCR; the TCRdb copy retains only in-frame clones and omits some. This sample has approximately 89,000 clones, with around nine tenths found just once. Findings of the study overall: Some patients without response likewise showed low normalized clonal expansion.

This clone was observed a single time. The antigen is undetermined. If patients had autoimmune disease history or systemic immunosuppression, they were excluded. This TCR was sampled from an adult with an advanced solid tumor such as melanoma, head and neck, liver or kidney cancer. The chain has TRBV10-2 and TRBJ1-5; possibly TRBD1 for D (5 bases). The sequencing used CD4+ or CD8+ T cells sorted from blood, collected in a trial of the OX40 agonist ivuxolimab. CDR3 amino acids: CASSKVGGNQPQHF. CDR3 sequence (DNA): TGCGCCAGCTCAAAGGTGGGGGGCAATCAGCCCCAGCATTTT.